Each of the 18 T cell receptor beta chains below was sequenced from the same sample in a study of OX40 agonist ivuxolimab in advanced cancers. Only in-frame clones appear in the TCRdb table, and some are missing; sequencing was by immunoSEQ multiplex PCR. The table records about 100,000 clones, approximately 90% of them present only once. The specimen was CD4+ or CD8+ T cells sorted from blood, collected in a trial of the OX40 agonist ivuxolimab. The receptors here all came from an adult with an advanced solid tumor such as melanoma, head and neck, liver or kidney cancer.

The chain employs TRBV7-2 and TRBJ2-2; 8 positions match TRBD1. The CDR3 is 17 amino acids. From germline, CDR1 is SGHTA and CDR2 FQGNSA. V trimming: 3 bases; J trimming: 2 bases; junction bases outside the gene matches: 8. The CDR3 region is CASSFPGQGPNTGELFF. The CDR3 coding sequence is TGTGCCAGCAGCTTCCCCGGACAGGGTCCCAACACCGGGGAGCTGTTTTTT. The whole variable domain, remainder taken from reference TRBV7-2 and TRBJ2-2, is GAGVSQSPSNKVTEKGKDVELRCDPISGHTALYWYRQSLGQGLEFLIYFQGNSAPDKSGLPSDRFSAERTGGSVSTLTIQRTQQEDSAVYLCASSFPGQGPNTGELFFGEGSRLTVL.

The V call is TRBV19, the J call TRBJ2-7; 8 positions match TRBD1. The CDR3 sequence is 14 residues long. Germline values: CDR1 LNHDA, CDR2 SQIVND (reference sequence). Losses at the gene ends were 4 bases for V and 2 bases for J; bases not matched to a gene: 4. DNA for the CDR3: TGTGCCAGTAGTAAACCGGGACAGGCCTACGAGCAGTACTTC. The encoded protein is CASSKPGQAYEQYF.

The chain uses TRBV9 and TRBJ2-1, with 10 bases that match TRBD2. V was clipped by 0 bases and J by 10 bases; unmatched bases: 13. The germline V gene has CDR1 SGDLS and CDR2 YYNGEE. CDR3 size: 17 residues. CDR3 nucleotides: TGTGCCAGCAGCGTAGGAGGGAGGGCTAGCGGGAGCCGGGAGCAGTTCTTC. Amino acids: CASSVGGRASGSREQFF.

The genes are TRBV6-6 and TRBJ1-1, with no clear D. Trimming shortened V by 2 bases and J by 0 bases, and 7 bases separated the two germline ends. Germline CDR1 MNHNY, CDR2 SVGAGI (reference sequence). This CDR3 spans 14 amino acids. The CDR3 DNA follows: TGTGCCAGCAGTTACGCACAGATGAACACTGAAGCTTTCTTT. Protein sequence: CASSYAQMNTEAFF.

The chain is built from TRBV5-1 and TRBJ2-1; a possible D gene is TRBD1 (7 bases). The V gene lost 2 bases and the J gene lost 0 bases, with 18 bases spanning the gap. The CDR3 contains 18 residues. Per the germline V gene, CDR1 is SGHRS and CDR2 is YFSETQ. CDR3: CASSLVPGQGGSYNEQFF. The CDR3 nucleotides are TGCGCCAGCAGCTTAGTCCCAGGGCAGGGGGGCTCCTACAATGAGCAGTTCTTC.

The chain links TRBV20-1 to TRBJ2-1; no clear D. This CDR3 contains 11 residues. V shed 3 bases and J shed 6 bases, with 6 bases lying between them. CDR1 and CDR2 from the germline V gene are DFQATT and SNEGSKA (reference sequence). The CDR3 sequence is CSARGSNEQFF. CDR3 DNA: TGCAGTGCTAGGGGAAGCAATGAGCAGTTCTTC.

J is TRBJ2-3 and V is TRBV6-5, with a tentative D call TRBD1 (5 bases). Between the trimmed V and J ends, which lost 5 bases and 7 bases, there was a span of 10 bases. The CDR3 runs 12 residues. CDR1 is MNHEY, CDR2 SVGAGI, per germline. The CDR3 bases are TGTGCCAGCAGTAGGGGCGCCCATACGCAGTATTTT. Amino acids: CASSRGAHTQYF.

This chain connects TRBV6-6 to TRBJ1-5; TRBD1 agrees at 9 bases. Germline CDR1 and CDR2: MNHNY and SVGAGI (reference sequence). V dropped 2 bases and J dropped 7; count of bases not matched to a gene: 9. CDR3 size: 16 residues. This CDR3 reads CASSYQWGQGWQPQHF. DNA for the CDR3: TGTGCCAGCAGTTACCAATGGGGACAGGGTTGGCAGCCCCAGCATTTT.

Comments on this clone: A junction end diverges from the germline sequence, so it may reflect a read error. This sequence joins TRBV5-1 and TRBJ2-1; the match to TRBD2 covers 11 bases. The CDR3 length is 18 residues. CDR1 and CDR2 from the germline V gene are SGHRS and YFSETQ. As DNA, the CDR3 is TGCGCCGGCAGCTTGGAGCTAGCGGGGGGCGGGCCCTACAATGAGCAGTTCTTC. Its translation is CAGSLELAGGGPYNEQFF.

The rearrangement uses TRBV7-9 and TRBJ1-4; TRBD1 aligns across 7 bases. This CDR3 contains 16 residues. The V segment lost 7 bases and the J segment 5 bases; nucleotides outside the gene matches: 13. Germline values: CDR1 SEHNR, CDR2 FQNEAQ (reference sequence). The CDR3 DNA is TGTGCCAGCAACAAGGGATCGGGACAGCTAAATGAAAAACTGTTTTTT. This sequence encodes CASNKGSGQLNEKLFF.

This clone was observed a handful of times. The chain carries TRBV2 and TRBJ2-7, with no clear D. CDR3 length: 14 amino acids. Germline CDR1 is SNHLY and CDR2 is FYNNEI. V gave up 4 bases and J gave up 4 bases, with 14 bases separating them. The CDR3 DNA is TGTGCCAGCAGTGCCGCAGGCCTAGATTACGAGCAGTACTTC. The encoded protein is CASSAAGLDYEQYF. Combining the CDR3 with reference TRBV2 and TRBJ2-7 gives the whole variable domain EPEVTQTPSHQVTQMGQEVILRCVPISNHLYFYWYRQILGQKVEFLVSFYNNEISEKSEIFDDQFSVERPDGSNFTLKIRSTKLEDSAMYFCASSAAGLDYEQYFGPGTRLTVT.

This clone was seen a single time. This chain joins TRBV5-6 and TRBJ2-7; a weak D match, TRBD2 (6 bases). Trimming left V 1 base short and J 5 bases short, with 10 bases between. CDR1 is SGHDT and CDR2 is YYEEEE in the germline V gene. The CDR3 is 13 residues long. The CDR3 DNA reads as TGTGCCAGCAGCTTGTCGGGGGTCCACGAGCAGTACTTC. Amino acid sequence: CASSLSGVHEQYF.

The CDR3 loop is CASSPRQGLGYTEAFF. The CDR3 DNA sequence: TGTGCCAGCTCACCTCGACAGGGATTGGGCTACACTGAAGCTTTCTTT. The chain recombines TRBV18 with TRBJ1-1, with 7 bases matching TRBD1. The CDR3 sequence is 16 residues long. Trimming removed 3 bases from V and 3 bases from J; junction bases left unmatched: 10. From germline, CDR1 is KGHSH and CDR2 LQKENI.

This clone was detected only once. The V call is TRBV19, the J call TRBJ2-7, with D tentatively TRBD2 (5 bases). Trimming stripped 5 bases from V and 0 bases from J, with 14 bases between. The CDR3 is 15 amino acids. Germline assignment: CDR1 LNHDA and CDR2 SQIVND (reference sequence). DNA of the CDR3: TGTGCCAGTAGTGCCCAAGACACTAGCTCCTACGAGCAGTACTTC. This encodes CASSAQDTSSYEQYF.

The CDR3 here is CASSLLARGGYTF. The DNA for the CDR3 is TGTGCCAGCAGTCTCCTAGCGAGGGGGGGCTACACCTTC. The V and J genes are TRBV27 and TRBJ1-2, with D perhaps TRBD1 (6 bases). Germline lookup yields CDR1 MNHEY and CDR2 SMNVEV (reference sequence). V was shortened by 5 bases and J by 8 bases, with 15 bases between the two germline ends. The length of the CDR3 is 13 residues.

The V gene is TRBV5-4, the J gene TRBJ2-5; 7 nucleotides align to TRBD1. The germline gives CDR1 SGHNT, CDR2 YYREEE (reference sequence). Trimming took 4 bases from V and 0 from J; bases not matched to a gene: 6. The CDR3 extends over 15 amino acids. The CDR3 spells CASSEEQGYQETQYF. The CDR3, as DNA: TGTGCCAGCAGCGAAGAACAGGGGTACCAAGAGACCCAGTACTTC.

This CDR3 reads CASSAGTGYYEQYF. The CDR3 region has the DNA TGTGCCAGCAGCGCCGGGACAGGATATTACGAGCAGTACTTC. The V gene is TRBV5-4, the J gene TRBJ2-7, with 8 bases fitting TRBD1. V gave up 4 bases and J gave up 4 bases; unmatched junction bases: 7. CDR3 length equals 14 residues. Germline V gene data show CDR1 as SGHNT and CDR2 as YYREEE (reference sequence).

V is TRBV5-1 and J is TRBJ2-3; D unclear. Germline V gene sequence: CDR1 SGHRS, CDR2 YFSETQ. V lost 6 bases, J lost 6 bases, and 17 bases lay in between. The CDR3 is made up of 14 amino acids. CDR3 nucleotides: TGCGCCAGCACCAACCCCGCTCTGACGGATACGCAGTATTTT. It codes for CASTNPALTDTQYF. Together with reference TRBV5-1 and TRBJ2-3, the CDR3 gives the full variable domain: KAGVTQTPRYLIKTRGQQVTLSCSPISGHRSVSWYQQTPGQGLQFLFEYFSETQRNKGNFPGRFSGRQFSNSRSEMNVSTLELGDSALYLCASTNPALTDTQYFGPGTRLTVL.